The 27 T cell receptor beta chains reported below all come from one sample, sequenced in a study of persistence of HIV-infected CD4 T cells. This was the immunoSEQ version 4 assay in survey mode. The table came from immunoSEQ multiplex PCR; TCRdb's copy has only in-frame clones and leaves some out. The sample has 35,000 to 55,000 clones; roughly nine tenths are singletons. Nonspecific anti-CD3/anti-CD28 bead stimulation represents the broad CD4+ T cell repertoire. Sorting of responding CD4+ T cells relied on upregulated CD40 ligand together with CD69. The antigens these receptors bind are not known. Sequenced material: CD4+ T cells sorted from PBMCs after roughly 20-hour stimulation, taken from a patient who received antiretroviral therapy. These receptor sequences come from an adult woman with HIV who was CMV-seropositive.

The chain has TRBV5-4 and TRBJ2-3; D remains unclear. Germline CDR1 and CDR2: SGHNT and YYREEE (reference sequence). The V and J ends lost 0 bases and 1 base respectively, with 6 bases between them. The CDR3 loop spans 14 amino acids. This CDR3 is CASSLVERTDTQYF. CDR3 DNA: TGTGCCAGCAGCTTGGTGGAACGCACAGATACGCAGTATTTT.

The gene calls are TRBV30 and TRBJ2-7; 11 nucleotides agree with TRBD1. The trim removed 1 base at V and 6 bases at J, leaving 2 bases unmatched. Germline V CDR1 and CDR2: GTSNPN, SVGIG (reference sequence). The CDR3 loop spans 13 amino acids. This CDR3 is CAWSGDRGSEQYF. The CDR3 coding sequence is TGTGCCTGGAGTGGGGACAGGGGGAGCGAGCAGTACTTC.

V usage is TRBV5-1 and J usage is TRBJ1-1; D is possibly TRBD1 (5 bases). The CDR3 sequence is 14 residues long. Germline V CDR1 and CDR2: SGHRS, YFSETQ. Trimming shortened V by 3 bases and J by 0 bases, and 9 bases separated the two germline ends. The CDR3 bases are TGCGCCAGCAGCTGGGGACCCATGAACACTGAAGCTTTCTTT. Protein product: CASSWGPMNTEAFF.

The CDR3 loop reads CASSFGTGATNEKLFF. The CDR3 region has the DNA TGTGCCAGCAGCTTCGGGACAGGGGCTACTAATGAAAAACTGTTTTTT. The rearrangement uses TRBV3-1 (or the pseudogene TRBV3-2) and TRBJ1-4, with 10 bases identical to TRBD1. V lost 5 bases and J lost 2; bases outside the gene matches: 5. The CDR3 totals 16 residues. Germline V gives CDR1 LGHDT, CDR2 YNNKEL (reference sequence).

The chain combines TRBV19 with TRBJ1-5; D is unresolved. CDR3 length equals 13 residues. Trimming shortened V by 2 bases and J by 4 bases, and 6 bases separated the two germline ends. Germline-derived CDR1 and CDR2 are LNHDA and SQIVND (reference sequence). The CDR3 DNA reads as TGTGCCAGTAGTATACCGGCAAATCAGCCCCAGCATTTT. Its translation is CASSIPANQPQHF.

The chain has TRBV10-3 and TRBJ1-1; the D is unclear. The CDR3 has 14 amino acids. Trimming shortened V by 0 bases and J by 4 bases, and 9 bases separated the two germline ends. Germline V gene sequence: CDR1 ENHRY, CDR2 SYGVKD. This CDR3 is CAISESARGTEAFF. The DNA of the CDR3 is TGTGCCATCAGTGAGTCCGCCCGGGGCACTGAAGCTTTCTTT.

The chain carries TRBV6-4 and TRBJ1-2, with a weak D call TRBD1 (5 bases). CDR1 and CDR2 (germline): MRHNA, SNTAGT. This CDR3 is 13 amino acids long. V lost 3 bases, J lost 5 bases, and 10 bases lay in between. For the CDR3, the DNA is TGTGCCAGCAGTGAAGGGAGGGGATATGGCTACACCTTC. Translation: CASSEGRGYGYTF.

This rearrangement joins TRBV6-1 to TRBJ1-2, with unresolved D. V lost 1 base, J lost 4 bases, and 10 bases lay in between. CDR1 MNHNS and CDR2 SASEGT come from the germline V gene. The CDR3 contains 14 residues. CDR3 coding DNA: TGTGCCAGCAGTGAAGGACCCCTGGGCTATGGCTACACCTTC. It specifies CASSEGPLGYGYTF.

The J gene is TRBJ1-6, the V gene TRBV3-1 (or the pseudogene TRBV3-2); 10 bases line up with TRBD1. Germline V gene sequence: CDR1 LGHDT, CDR2 YNNKEL (reference sequence). The CDR3 is made up of 16 amino acids. The V segment lost 3 bases and the J segment 7 bases; nucleotides outside the gene matches: 6. Here the CDR3 reads CASSQTGGVGNSPLHF. The DNA for the CDR3 is TGTGCCAGCAGCCAGACAGGGGGCGTTGGAAATTCACCCCTCCACTTT.

This chain connects TRBV7-6 to TRBJ2-7, with TRBD2 matching over 13 bases. CDR1 is SGHVS, CDR2 FNYEAQ, per germline. V was clipped by 5 bases and J by 4 bases; unmatched bases: 2. The CDR3 length is 14 residues. In nucleotides, the CDR3 is TGTGCCAGCAGCCGGACTAGCGGGGGTTACGAGCAGTACTTC. Amino acids: CASSRTSGGYEQYF. Based on the CDR3 plus reference TRBV7-6 and TRBJ2-7, the full variable domain is GAGVSQSPRYKVTKRGQDVALRCDPISGHVSLYWYRQALGQGPEFLTYFNYEAQQDKSGLPNDRFSAERPEGSISTLTIQRTEQRDSAMYRCASSRTSGGYEQYFGPGTRLTVT.

The chain uses TRBV3-1 (or the pseudogene TRBV3-2) and TRBJ2-7; 7 nucleotides agree with TRBD2. Trimming cost V 5 bases and J 3 bases; bases outside gene matches: 10. This CDR3 is 15 amino acids long. Germline V gives CDR1 LGHDT, CDR2 YNNKEL (reference sequence). DNA for the CDR3: TGTGCCAGCAGCGACTCAGCGCGGGGGAACTACGAGCAGTACGTC. Residues: CASSDSARGNYEQYV.

The chain employs TRBV6-1 and TRBJ2-2; 8 nucleotides agree with TRBD1. V was pared by 1 base and J by 4 bases, with 2 bases of the junction left unmatched. The CDR3 sequence is 15 residues long. The germline V gene has CDR1 MNHNS and CDR2 SASEGT. CDR3 protein: CASSEGTGFTGELFF. DNA of the CDR3: TGTGCCAGCAGTGAAGGGACAGGGTTCACCGGGGAGCTGTTTTTT.

J is TRBJ2-7 and V is TRBV11-3; D is undetermined. This CDR3 has 14 residues. Trimming left V 3 bases short and J 6 bases short, with 15 bases between. CDR1 SGHNT and CDR2 YENEEA come from the germline V gene. The CDR3 region is CASSFLGGVAEQYV. The CDR3 DNA reads as TGTGCCAGCAGCTTCCTGGGTGGGGTTGCCGAGCAGTACGTC.

This chain uses TRBV15 with TRBJ2-5, with D maybe TRBD1 (6 bases). V lost 2 bases and J 1 base, leaving 17 bases between the germline ends. CDR1 is LNHNV and CDR2 is YYDKDF in the germline V gene (reference sequence). The CDR3 sequence is 17 residues long. The CDR3 nucleotides are TGTGCCACCAGCAGACCGATGGGACACACCGTCCAAGAGACCCAGTACTTC. Its translation is CATSRPMGHTVQETQYF.

The V call is TRBV29-1, the J call TRBJ1-1; TRBD1 is a possible D gene (6 bases). V lost 5 bases, J lost 1 base, and 8 bases lay in between. Germline V gene sequence: CDR1 SQVTM, CDR2 ANQGSEA. The CDR3 has 12 residues. The CDR3 protein is CSVKTGNTEAFF. In DNA form, the CDR3 reads TGCAGCGTTAAGACAGGGAACACTGAAGCTTTCTTT.

The chain is built from TRBV6-5 and TRBJ1-1, with 7 bases that match TRBD1. The ends lost 5 bases at V and 12 bases at J; junction bases unmatched: 6. The CDR3 is made up of 11 amino acids. The germline V gene has CDR1 MNHEY and CDR2 SVGAGI. DNA of the CDR3: TGTGCCAGCAGTCAGAACAGGGGTTCTTTCTTT. Its translation: CASSQNRGSFF.

The chain couples TRBV6-4 to TRBJ1-2; D not resolved. The CDR3 consists of 13 residues. V was trimmed by 0 bases and J by 5 bases, leaving 7 bases between them. Germline CDR1 and CDR2: MRHNA and SNTAGT. CDR3 residues: CASSDSWGYGYTF. The DNA for the CDR3 is TGTGCCAGCAGTGACTCGTGGGGTTATGGCTACACCTTC.

The chain employs TRBV7-6 and TRBJ2-7; 8 bases line up with TRBD1. Trimming cost V 5 bases and J 6 bases; bases outside gene matches: 12. Germline V lookup: CDR1 SGHVS, CDR2 FNYEAQ. This CDR3 is built from 15 residues. The CDR3 nucleotides read TGTGCCAGCAGCCCCGATACAGGGGGACGGGGCGAGCAGTACTTC. Its protein product is CASSPDTGGRGEQYF.

CDR3 nucleotide sequence: TGTGCCAGCGCCTCGGGGGGAGGGGATACGCAGTATTTT. It codes for CASASGGGDTQYF. This sequence joins TRBV12-3 or TRBV12-4 and TRBJ2-3; 7 bases match TRBD2. The J segment lost 6 bases and the V segment lost 8 bases, leaving 8 bases of the junction unmatched. The CDR3 spans 13 residues.

The rearrangement uses TRBV6-1 and TRBJ1-5; a possible D gene is TRBD1 (5 bases). Trimming stripped 2 bases from V and 9 bases from J, with 5 bases between. The germline gives CDR1 MNHNS, CDR2 SASEGT. This CDR3 is 11 amino acids long. The CDR3 region has the DNA TGTGCCAGCAGTGAAAGGGGGCCCCAGCATTTT. As protein: CASSERGPQHF.

The count of this clone is one. The genes are TRBV30 and TRBJ1-1; D ambiguous. This CDR3 is 15 amino acids long. V was pared by 3 bases and J by 5 bases, with 19 bases between. Germline V CDR1 and CDR2: GTSNPN, SVGIG (reference sequence). This CDR3 reads CAWRGRRGGLTEAFF. CDR3 coding DNA: TGTGCCTGGAGAGGACGGCGCGGAGGATTAACTGAAGCTTTCTTT.

This clone was counted only a few times. The V call is TRBV2, the J call TRBJ1-2; 7 bases agree with TRBD1. Germline V CDR1 and CDR2: SNHLY, FYNNEI. The CDR3 has 14 residues. With V trimmed by 4 bases and J by 2 bases, 4 bases remained unmatched. The CDR3 sequence: CASSATGNNYGYTF. DNA for the CDR3: TGTGCCAGCAGTGCGACAGGGAACAACTATGGCTACACCTTC.

This chain uses TRBV11-1 with TRBJ1-2, with D possibly being TRBD1 (6 bases). Looked up from germline, CDR1 is SGHAT and CDR2 is FQDESV (reference sequence). This CDR3 has 14 residues. The V end was cut by 5 bases, the J end by 4 bases, with 14 bases between. The CDR3 region is CASSGGGPSYGYTF. The CDR3 DNA is TGTGCCAGCAGCGGAGGGGGACCCAGCTATGGCTACACCTTC. The variable domain in full, with the rest retrieved from reference TRBV11-1 and TRBJ1-2, is EAEVAQSPRYKITEKSQAVAFWCDPISGHATLYWYRQILGQGPELLVQFQDESVVDDSQLPKDRFSAERLKGVDSTLKIQPAELGDSAMYLCASSGGGPSYGYTFGSGTRLTVV.

The J gene is TRBJ1-2, the V gene TRBV19; no clear D gene. Germline loops: CDR1 LNHDA, CDR2 SQIVND (reference sequence). Trimming took 7 bases from V and 4 from J, leaving 13 bases between them. The CDR3 extends over 13 amino acids. The CDR3 sequence: CASTEDTTYGYTF. The CDR3 DNA reads as TGTGCCAGTACCGAAGACACTACCTATGGCTACACCTTC.

This chain links TRBV5-4 with TRBJ1-3; D is undetermined. V shed 1 base and J shed 3 bases, with 8 bases lying between them. The CDR3 has 14 amino acids. CDR1 is SGHNT and CDR2 is YYREEE in the germline V gene (reference sequence). The CDR3 loop is CASSLIGSGNTIYF. The CDR3 DNA reads as TGTGCCAGCAGCTTGATTGGCAGTGGAAACACCATATATTTT. Combining the CDR3 with reference TRBV5-4 and TRBJ1-3 gives the whole variable domain ETGVTQSPTHLIKTRGQQVTLRCSSQSGHNTVSWYQQALGQGPQFIFQYYREEENGRGNFPPRFSGLQFPNYSSELNVNALELDDSALYLCASSLIGSGNTIYFGEGSWLTVV.

V and J are TRBV10-2 and TRBJ1-3; the match to TRBD1 covers 10 bases. Looked up from germline, CDR1 is WSHSY and CDR2 is SAAADI. The CDR3 spans 13 residues. The CDR3 is CGSWDRGGNTIYF. The CDR3 nucleotides read TGCGGTTCCTGGGACAGGGGAGGAAACACCATATATTTT.

This clone came up once. This chain joins TRBV5-1 and TRBJ2-3; unclear D gene. Germline V gene lookup returns CDR1 SGHRS and CDR2 YFSETQ. This CDR3 comprises 13 residues. The V and J ends lost 4 bases and 6 bases respectively, with 12 bases between them. The CDR3 reads CASSPGLLDTQYF. In DNA, the CDR3 is TGCGCCAGCAGCCCGGGCCTCCTGGATACGCAGTATTTT.